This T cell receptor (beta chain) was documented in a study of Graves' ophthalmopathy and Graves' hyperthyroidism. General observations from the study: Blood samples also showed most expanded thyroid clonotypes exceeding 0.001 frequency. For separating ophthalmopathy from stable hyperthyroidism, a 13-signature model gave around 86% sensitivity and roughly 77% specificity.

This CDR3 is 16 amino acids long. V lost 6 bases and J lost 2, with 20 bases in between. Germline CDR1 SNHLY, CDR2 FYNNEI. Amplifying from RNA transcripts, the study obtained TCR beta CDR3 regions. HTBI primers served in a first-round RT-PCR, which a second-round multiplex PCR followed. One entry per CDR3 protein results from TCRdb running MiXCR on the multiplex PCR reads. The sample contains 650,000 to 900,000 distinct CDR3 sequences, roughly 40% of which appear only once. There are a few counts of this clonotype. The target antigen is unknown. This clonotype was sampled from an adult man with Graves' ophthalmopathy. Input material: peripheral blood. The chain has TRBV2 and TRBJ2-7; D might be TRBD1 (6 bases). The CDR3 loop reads CASRGSRTAETYEQYF. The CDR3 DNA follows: TGTGCCAGCAGGGGTTCTAGGACAGCCGAAACCTACGAGCAGTACTTC.